This T cell receptor beta chain was identified in a study of T cells in Graves' hyperthyroidism and ophthalmopathy. The study, taken as a whole, reports: In validation, the model predicted ophthalmopathy. These predictions came a median roughly seven months before onset.

Trimming left V 5 bases short and J 0 bases short, with 14 bases between. The CDR3 is 17 amino acids. Per germline, CDR1 LGHDT and CDR2 YNNKEL (reference sequence). Thyroid ultrasound and orbital computed tomography, with clinical symptoms and serum thyroxine and TRAb, informed diagnoses. The authors obtained PBMCs from over 8 ml of fresh peripheral blood. This clonotype has just a few counts. Its antigen is undetermined. What was amplified from RNA transcripts were TCR beta CDR3 regions. HTBI primers drove first-round RT-PCR of the TCR CDR3. TCRdb redid the calling of the multiplex PCR reads with MiXCR, one entry per CDR3 protein. The sample lists 300,000 or so distinct CDR3 sequences, 15% to 20% seen once, with under 55% in the top ten.

The sequence derives from a woman aged 50 to 60 with Graves' hyperthyroidism. Specimen: blood. The V and J genes are TRBV3-1 and TRBJ1-6; D gene ambiguous. CDR3 nucleotide sequence: TGTGCCAGCAGCGGGAGATTCAGGAGCTCCTATAATTCACCCCTCCACTTT. It specifies CASSGRFRSSYNSPLHF.